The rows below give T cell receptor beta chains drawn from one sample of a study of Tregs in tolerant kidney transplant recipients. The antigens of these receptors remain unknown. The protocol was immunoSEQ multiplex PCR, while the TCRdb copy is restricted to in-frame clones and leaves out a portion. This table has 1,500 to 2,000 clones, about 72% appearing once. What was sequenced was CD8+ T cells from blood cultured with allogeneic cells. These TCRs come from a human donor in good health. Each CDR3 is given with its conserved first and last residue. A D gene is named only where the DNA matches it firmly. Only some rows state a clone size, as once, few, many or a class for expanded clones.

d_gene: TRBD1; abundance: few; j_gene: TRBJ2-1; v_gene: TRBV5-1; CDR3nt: TGCGCCAGCAGCTTCTCCGAGACAGGGGGGAGCTCCTACAATGAGCAGTTCTTC; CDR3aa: CASSFSETGGSSYNEQFF
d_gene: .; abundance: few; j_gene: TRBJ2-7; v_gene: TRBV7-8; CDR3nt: TGTGCCAGCAGCTTAGAGATAGCGGCGTTTTACGAGCAGTACTTC; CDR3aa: CASSLEIAAFYEQYF
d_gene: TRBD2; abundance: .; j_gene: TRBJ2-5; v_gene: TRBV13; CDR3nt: TGTGCCAGCAGCTTGTTTAGCGGGGGGGTTGAAGAGACCCAGTACTTC; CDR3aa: CASSLFSGGVEETQYF
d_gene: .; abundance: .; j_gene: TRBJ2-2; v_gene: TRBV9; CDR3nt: TGTGCCAGCAGCCCCTCCGGGGGAGGCACCGGGGAGCTGTTTTTT; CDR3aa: CASSPSGGGTGELFF
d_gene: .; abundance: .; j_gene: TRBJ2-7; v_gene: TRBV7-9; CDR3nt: TGTGCCAGCAGCTTTAGCGGCAGCGAGCAGTACTTC; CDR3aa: CASSFSGSEQYF
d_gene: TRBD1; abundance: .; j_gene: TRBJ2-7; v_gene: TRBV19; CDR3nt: TGTGCCAGTAGTATTTGGACAGGGGGTTACGAGCAGTACTTC; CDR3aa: CASSIWTGGYEQYF
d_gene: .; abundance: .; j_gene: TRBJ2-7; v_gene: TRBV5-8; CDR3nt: TGTGCCAGCAGCTGGGGAGTCGGCGCCTACGAGCAGTACTTC; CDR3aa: CASSWGVGAYEQYF
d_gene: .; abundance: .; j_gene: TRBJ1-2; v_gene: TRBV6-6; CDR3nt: TGTGCCAGCAGTTACTCGCTATCGGGGGGTGGAGGCTACACCTTC; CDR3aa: CASSYSLSGGGGYTF
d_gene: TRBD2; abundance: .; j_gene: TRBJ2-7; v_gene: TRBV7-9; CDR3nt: TGTGCCAGCGCCGGAGGACTAGCGGTCTACGAGCAGTACTTC; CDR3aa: CASAGGLAVYEQYF
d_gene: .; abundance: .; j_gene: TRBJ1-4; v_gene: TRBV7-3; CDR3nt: TGTGCCAGCAGCTTAATCAGGAGGCAGCTTAATGAAAAACTGTTTTTT; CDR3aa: CASSLIRRQLNEKLFF
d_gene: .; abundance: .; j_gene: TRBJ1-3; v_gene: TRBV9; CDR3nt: TGTGCCAGCACCCCCTCCCCTGGAAACACCATATATTTT; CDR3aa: CASTPSPGNTIYF
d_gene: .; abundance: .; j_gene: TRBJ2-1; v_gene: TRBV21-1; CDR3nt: TGTGCCAGCAGCAGATGGGACAGGGGAGTCTCCTACAATGAGCAGTTCTTC; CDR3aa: CASSRWDRGVSYNEQFF
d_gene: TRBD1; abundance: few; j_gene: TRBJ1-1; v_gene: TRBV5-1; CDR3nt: TGCGCCAGCAGCGACCGGGACAGGGGCGACACTGAAGCTTTCTTT; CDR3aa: CASSDRDRGDTEAFF
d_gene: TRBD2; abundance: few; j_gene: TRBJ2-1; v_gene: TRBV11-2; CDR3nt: TGTGCCAGCAGCTTCCTCCCGGGGGGTGAGCAGTTCTTC; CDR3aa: CASSFLPGGEQFF
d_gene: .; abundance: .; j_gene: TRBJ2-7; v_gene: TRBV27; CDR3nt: TGTGCCAGCAGCTCAGCGGGCTTTCTAGTCGCCGAGCAGTACTTC; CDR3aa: CASSSAGFLVAEQYF
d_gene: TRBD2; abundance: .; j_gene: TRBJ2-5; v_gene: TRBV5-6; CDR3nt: TGTGCCAGCAGCTTAGCGGGGGGGCTTGAGACCCAGTACTTC; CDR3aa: CASSLAGGLETQYF
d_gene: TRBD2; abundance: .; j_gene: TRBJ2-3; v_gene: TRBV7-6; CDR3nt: TGTGCCAGCAGCTTAGGGACTAGCGGGAGCGGGGATACGCAGTATTTT; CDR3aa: CASSLGTSGSGDTQYF
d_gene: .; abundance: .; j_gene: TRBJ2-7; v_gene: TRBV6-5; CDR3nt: TGTGCCAGCAGTGAATGGACGGCTGGGTACGAGCAGTACTTC; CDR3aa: CASSEWTAGYEQYF
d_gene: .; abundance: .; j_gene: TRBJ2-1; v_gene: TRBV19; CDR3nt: TGTGCCAGTAGGATGGGGGACCACCGTTACAATGAGCAGTTCTTC; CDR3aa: CASRMGDHRYNEQFF
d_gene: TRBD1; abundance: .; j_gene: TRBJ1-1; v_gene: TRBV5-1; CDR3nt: TGCGCCAGCAGCGGGGGACAGGGCCCCATAAACACTGAAGCTTTCTTT; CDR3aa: CASSGGQGPINTEAFF
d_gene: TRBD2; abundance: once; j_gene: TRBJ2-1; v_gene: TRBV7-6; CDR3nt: TGTGCCAGCAGCCCGTTAGCGGGAAGGGGCGATGAGCAGTTCTTC; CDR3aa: CASSPLAGRGDEQFF
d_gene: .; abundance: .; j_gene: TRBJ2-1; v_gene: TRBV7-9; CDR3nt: TGTGCCAGCAGCTTAATCCAGGACCTCTCCTACAATGAGCAGTTCTTC; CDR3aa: CASSLIQDLSYNEQFF
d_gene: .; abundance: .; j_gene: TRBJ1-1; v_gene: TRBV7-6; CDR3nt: TGTGCCAGCAGCTCCCTTGGGGCTTTGGGTAACACTGAAGCTTTCTTT; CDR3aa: CASSSLGALGNTEAFF
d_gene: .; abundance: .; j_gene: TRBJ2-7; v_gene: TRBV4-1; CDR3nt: TGCGCCAGCAGCCTAGTTGACAATTCCTACGAGCAGTACTTC; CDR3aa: CASSLVDNSYEQYF
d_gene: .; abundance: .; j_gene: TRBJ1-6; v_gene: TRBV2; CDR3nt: TGTGCCGGGCGGGACTCCTATAATTCACCCCTCCACTTT; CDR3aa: CAGRDSYNSPLHF
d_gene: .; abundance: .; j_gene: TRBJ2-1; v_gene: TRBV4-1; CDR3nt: TGCGCCAGCAGCCAGATCGGACTAAATGAGCAGTTCTTC; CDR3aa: CASSQIGLNEQFF
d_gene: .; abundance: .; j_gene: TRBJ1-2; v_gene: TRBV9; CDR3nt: TGTGCCAGCAGCTCAGGACAGACCTATGGCTACACCTTC; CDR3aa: CASSSGQTYGYTF
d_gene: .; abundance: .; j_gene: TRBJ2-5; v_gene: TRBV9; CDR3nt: TGTGCCAGCAGCGTAGAAGGAGGGTCAGAGACCCAGTACTTC; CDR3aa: CASSVEGGSETQYF
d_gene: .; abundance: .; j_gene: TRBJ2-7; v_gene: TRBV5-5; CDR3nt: TGTGCCAGCAGCTTGGCCGGGGGAAGAGCCTACGAGCAGTACTTC; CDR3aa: CASSLAGGRAYEQYF
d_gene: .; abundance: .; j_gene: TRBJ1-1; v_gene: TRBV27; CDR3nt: TGTGCCAGCAGTTTATCGAAATGGACTGAAGCTTTCTTT; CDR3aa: CASSLSKWTEAFF
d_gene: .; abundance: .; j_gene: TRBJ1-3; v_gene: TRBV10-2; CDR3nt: TGCGCCAGCAATCAGGGCCAAGGCGGAAACACCATATATTTT; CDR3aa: CASNQGQGGNTIYF
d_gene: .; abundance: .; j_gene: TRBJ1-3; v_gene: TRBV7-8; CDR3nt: TGTGCCAGCAGTTCGGACCGTAGCTCTGGAAACACCATATATTTT; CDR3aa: CASSSDRSSGNTIYF
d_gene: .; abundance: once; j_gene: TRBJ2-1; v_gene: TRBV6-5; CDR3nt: TGTGCCAGCAGTTCCCTGGATGAGCAGTTCTTC; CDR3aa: CASSSLDEQFF
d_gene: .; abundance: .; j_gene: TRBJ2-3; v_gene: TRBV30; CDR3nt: TGTGCCTGGGTCGAAGTAGCGACAGATACGCAGTATTTT; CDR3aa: CAWVEVATDTQYF
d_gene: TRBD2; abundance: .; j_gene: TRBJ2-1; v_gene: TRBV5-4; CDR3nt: TGTGCCAGCAGTTCCGTCGGGACTAGCTTAGTAGATGAGCAGTTCTTC; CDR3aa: CASSSVGTSLVDEQFF
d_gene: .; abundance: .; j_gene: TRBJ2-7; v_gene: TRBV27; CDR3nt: TGTGCCAGCAGTTCCGTGGGCCCTACCCCCTACGAGCAGTACTTC; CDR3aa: CASSSVGPTPYEQYF
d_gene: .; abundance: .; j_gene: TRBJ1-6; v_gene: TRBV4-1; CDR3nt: TGCGCCAGCAGCCAAGCCACCTGGAGCTCCTATAATTCACCCCTCCACTTT; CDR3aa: CASSQATWSSYNSPLHF
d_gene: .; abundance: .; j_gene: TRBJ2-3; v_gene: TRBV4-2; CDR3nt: TGTGCCAGCAGCCAAGATTCTCCCAGTTCGGATACGCAGTATTTT; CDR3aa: CASSQDSPSSDTQYF
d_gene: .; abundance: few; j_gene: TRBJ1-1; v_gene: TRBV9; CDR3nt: TGTGCCAGCAGCGCCGGGACGGCTGAAGCTTTCTTT; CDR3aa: CASSAGTAEAFF
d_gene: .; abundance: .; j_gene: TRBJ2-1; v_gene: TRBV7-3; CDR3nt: TGTGCCAGCAGCACCGGACTGTACAATGAGCAGTTCTTC; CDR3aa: CASSTGLYNEQFF
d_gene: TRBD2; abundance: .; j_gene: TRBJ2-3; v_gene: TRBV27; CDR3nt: TGTGCCAGCACCCTTTTTCCAATAGCGGGCCGCACAGATACGCAGTATTTT; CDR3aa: CASTLFPIAGRTDTQYF
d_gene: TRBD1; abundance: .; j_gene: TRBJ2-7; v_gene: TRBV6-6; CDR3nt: TGTGCCAGCAGTTACTACAGGGGATCCTACGAGCAGTACTTC; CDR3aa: CASSYYRGSYEQYF
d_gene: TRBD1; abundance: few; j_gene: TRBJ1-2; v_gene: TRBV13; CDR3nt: TGTGCCAGCAGCAAGGGACAGGGGTACTATGGCTACACCTTC; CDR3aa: CASSKGQGYYGYTF
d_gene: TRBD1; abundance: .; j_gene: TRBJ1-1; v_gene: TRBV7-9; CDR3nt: TGTGCCAGCAGCTTAGTCGTTAGGGGGCAGATGAACACTGAAGCTTTCTTT; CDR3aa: CASSLVVRGQMNTEAFF
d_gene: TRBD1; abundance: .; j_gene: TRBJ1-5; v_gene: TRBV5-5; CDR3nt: TGTGCCAGCAGCTTATCCCCGACAGGGAGATATAGCGATCAGCCCCAGCATTTT; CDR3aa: CASSLSPTGRYSDQPQHF
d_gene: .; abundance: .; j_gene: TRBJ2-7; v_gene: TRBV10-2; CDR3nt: TGCGCCAGCAGTGTCGGCCCCTACGAGCAGTACTTC; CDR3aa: CASSVGPYEQYF
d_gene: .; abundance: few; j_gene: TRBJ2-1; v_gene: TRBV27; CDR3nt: TGTGCCAGCAGCCCCACCGTTAGCTCCTACAATGAGCAGTTCTTC; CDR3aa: CASSPTVSSYNEQFF
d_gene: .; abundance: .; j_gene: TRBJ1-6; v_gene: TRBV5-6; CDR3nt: TGTGCCAGCATCTCCGGGACATCTCCACCCCTCCACTTT; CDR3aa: CASISGTSPPLHF